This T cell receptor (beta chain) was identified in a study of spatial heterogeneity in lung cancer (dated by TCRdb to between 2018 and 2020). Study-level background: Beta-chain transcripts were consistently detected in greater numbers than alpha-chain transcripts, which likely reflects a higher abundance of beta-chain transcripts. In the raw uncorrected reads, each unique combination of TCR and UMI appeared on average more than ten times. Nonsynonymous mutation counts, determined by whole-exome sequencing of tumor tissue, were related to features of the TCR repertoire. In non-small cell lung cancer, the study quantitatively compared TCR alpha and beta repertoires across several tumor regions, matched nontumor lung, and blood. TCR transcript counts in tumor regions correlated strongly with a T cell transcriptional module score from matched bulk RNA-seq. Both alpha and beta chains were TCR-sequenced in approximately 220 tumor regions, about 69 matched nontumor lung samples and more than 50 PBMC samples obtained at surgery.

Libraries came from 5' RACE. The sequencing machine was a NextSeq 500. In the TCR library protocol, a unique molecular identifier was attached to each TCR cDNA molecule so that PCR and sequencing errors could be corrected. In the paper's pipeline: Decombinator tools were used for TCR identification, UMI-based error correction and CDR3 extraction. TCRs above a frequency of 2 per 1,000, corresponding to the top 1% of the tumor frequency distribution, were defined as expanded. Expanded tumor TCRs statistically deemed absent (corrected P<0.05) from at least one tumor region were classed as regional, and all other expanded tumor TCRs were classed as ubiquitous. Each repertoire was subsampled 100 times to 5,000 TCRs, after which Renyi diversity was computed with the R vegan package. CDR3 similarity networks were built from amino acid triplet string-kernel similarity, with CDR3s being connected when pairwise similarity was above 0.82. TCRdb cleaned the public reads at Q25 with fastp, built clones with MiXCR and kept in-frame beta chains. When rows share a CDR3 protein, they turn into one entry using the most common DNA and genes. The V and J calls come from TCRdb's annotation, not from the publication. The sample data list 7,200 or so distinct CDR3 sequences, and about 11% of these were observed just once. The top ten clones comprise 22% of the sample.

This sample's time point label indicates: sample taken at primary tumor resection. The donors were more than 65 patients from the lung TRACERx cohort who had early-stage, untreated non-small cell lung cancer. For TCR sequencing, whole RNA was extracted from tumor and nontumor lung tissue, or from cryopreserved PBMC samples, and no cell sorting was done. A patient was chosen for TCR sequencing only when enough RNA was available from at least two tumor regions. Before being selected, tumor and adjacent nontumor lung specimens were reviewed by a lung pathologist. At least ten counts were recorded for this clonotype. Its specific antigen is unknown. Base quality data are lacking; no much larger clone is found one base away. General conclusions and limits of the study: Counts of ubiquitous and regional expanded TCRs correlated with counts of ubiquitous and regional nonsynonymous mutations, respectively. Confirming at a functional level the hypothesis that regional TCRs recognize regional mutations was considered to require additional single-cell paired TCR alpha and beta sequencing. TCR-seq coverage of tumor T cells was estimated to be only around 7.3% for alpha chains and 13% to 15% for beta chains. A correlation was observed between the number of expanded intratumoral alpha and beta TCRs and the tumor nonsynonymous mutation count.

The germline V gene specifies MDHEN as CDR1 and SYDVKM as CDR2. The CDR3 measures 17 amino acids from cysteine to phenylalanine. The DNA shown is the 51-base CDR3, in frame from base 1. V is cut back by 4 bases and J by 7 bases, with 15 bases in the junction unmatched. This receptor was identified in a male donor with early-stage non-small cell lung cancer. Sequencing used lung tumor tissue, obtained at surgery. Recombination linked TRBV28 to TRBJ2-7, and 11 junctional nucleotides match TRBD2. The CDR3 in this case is CASSSKQTSGSIWEQYF. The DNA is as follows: TGTGCCAGCAGTTCTAAACAAACTAGCGGGAGCATCTGGGAGCAGTACTTC.